Following are 18 T cell receptor beta chains from one sample sequenced in a study of T cell repertoires in cytomegalovirus infection. TCRdb independently ran MiXCR on the reads; one entry per CDR3 protein. The sample gives about 200,000 distinct CDR3 sequences, nearly 9.5% of which show up once; approximately 4.2% is in the top ten. Sequencing was carried out using PBMCs. Receptors originate from a human donor in good health (CMV status not recorded). Some clones in this sample may be carry-over from other donors' samples.

The chain is built from TRBV20-1 and TRBJ1-2; D is ambiguous. Germline V gene data show CDR1 as DFQATT and CDR2 as SNEGSKA (reference sequence). V was pared by 3 bases and J by 0 bases, with 14 bases between. The CDR3 totals 15 residues. This CDR3 is CSASPNSVTNYGYTF. The CDR3 coding sequence is TGCAGTGCTAGCCCCAACTCCGTGACTAACTATGGCTACACCTTC.

The chain recombines TRBV3-1 with TRBJ1-3; D is uncertain. Germline V gives CDR1 LGHDT, CDR2 YNNKEL (reference sequence). This CDR3 spans 11 amino acids. V was trimmed by 6 bases and J by 4 bases, leaving 4 bases between them. Written as DNA, the CDR3 is TGTGCCAGCAGACAGGGAAACACCATATATTTT. Protein sequence: CASRQGNTIYF. The variable domain in full, with the rest retrieved from reference TRBV3-1 and TRBJ1-3, is DTAVSQTPKYLVTQMGNDKSIKCEQNLGHDTMYWYKQDSKKFLKIMFSYNNKELIINETVPNRFSPKSPDKAHLNLHINSLELGDSAVYFCASRQGNTIYFGEGSWLTVV.

This clonotype was counted many times. As DNA, the CDR3 is TGCAGCGTTGGGGGGTCCACTAGCCGGTTAGAGACCCAGTACTTC. It is translated as CSVGGSTSRLETQYF. V gene TRBV29-1 combines with J gene TRBJ2-5, with a tentative D call TRBD2 (6 bases). The CDR3 consists of 15 residues. V was clipped by 4 bases and J by 4 bases, with 19 bases between them. Germline V gene data show CDR1 as SQVTM and CDR2 as ANQGSEA.

There are many counts of this clonotype. Here the CDR3 DNA reads TGTGCCAGCAGTTTTGGTCTTAAAAGTAGCTCCTACAATGAGCAGTTCTTC. Translation: CASSFGLKSSSYNEQFF. The genes are TRBV28 and TRBJ2-1; no definite D call. V was pared by 3 bases and J by 0 bases, with 15 bases between. Per the germline V gene, CDR1 is MDHEN and CDR2 is SYDVKM. There are 17 residues in the CDR3.

The sample holds a few counts of this clonotype. V gene TRBV30 combines with J gene TRBJ2-7; D is possibly TRBD1 (5 bases). The CDR3 covers 12 residues. Trimming removed 1 base from V and 2 bases from J, with 6 bases in between. Germline V lookup: CDR1 GTSNPN, CDR2 SVGIG (reference sequence). CDR3 amino acids: CAWSGGPYEQYF. The CDR3 region has the DNA TGTGCCTGGAGTGGGGGCCCCTACGAGCAGTACTTC.

V is TRBV12-3 or TRBV12-4 and J is TRBJ1-5; 11 nucleotides line up with TRBD1. This CDR3 contains 20 residues. J was trimmed by 6 bases and V by 5 bases; bases with no gene match: 21. CDR3 in DNA: TGTGCCAGCAGTAAAGATAGAACCGGGACAGGGGGACATCAGCGTCAGCCCCAGCATTTT. Its translation: CASSKDRTGTGGHQRQPQHF.

This clonotype came up many times. The chain uses TRBV7-8 and TRBJ2-7; D possibly corresponds to TRBD1 (7 bases). This CDR3 contains 18 residues. V was trimmed by 2 bases and J by 4 bases, leaving 24 bases between them. CDR1 and CDR2 from the germline V gene are SGHVS and FQNEAQ. The CDR3 protein is CASSLRPGVTGSTYEQYV. CDR3 in DNA: TGTGCCAGCAGCTTACGGCCGGGGGTGACAGGGTCTACTTACGAGCAGTACGTC.

This clonotype was counted many times. The genes are TRBV28 and TRBJ1-5; D is uncertain. The CDR3 contains 15 residues. V was pared by 1 base and J by 0 bases, with 7 bases between. Germline values: CDR1 MDHEN, CDR2 SYDVKM. The CDR3 DNA reads as TGTGCCAGCAGTTTATTGGACTCTAGCAATCAGCCCCAGCATTTT. Translating gives CASSLLDSSNQPQHF.

This clonotype was counted ten times or more. This sequence joins TRBV28 and TRBJ2-1; TRBD2 matches 7 bases. The CDR3 is made up of 15 amino acids. Germline lookup yields CDR1 MDHEN and CDR2 SYDVKM. V was pared by 3 bases and J by 2 bases, with 4 bases of the junction left unmatched. In DNA, the CDR3 is TGTGCCAGCAGTTTTTCAGCGGGAACCTACAATGAGCAGTTCTTC. Translated, it gives CASSFSAGTYNEQFF.

This clonotype was observed a few times. The chain has TRBV7-2 and TRBJ1-5; D unclear. The germline V gene encodes CDR1 SGHTA and CDR2 FQGNSA. V was trimmed by 6 bases and J by 3 bases, leaving 15 bases between them. This CDR3 comprises 15 residues. The CDR3 region is CASRPMLSSNQPQHF. In DNA, the CDR3 is TGTGCCAGCAGACCAATGTTGAGTTCCAATCAGCCCCAGCATTTT. The full variable domain, completed using reference TRBV7-2 and TRBJ1-5, is GAGVSQSPSNKVTEKGKDVELRCDPISGHTALYWYRQSLGQGLEFLIYFQGNSAPDKSGLPSDRFSAERTGGSVSTLTIQRTQQEDSAVYLCASRPMLSSNQPQHFGDGTRLSIL.

V usage is TRBV5-6 and J usage is TRBJ1-1; a weak D match, TRBD1 (6 bases). The CDR3 has 18 residues. Germline V lookup: CDR1 SGHDT, CDR2 YYEEEE. Trimming took off 3 bases at V and 4 bases at J, with 25 bases between the two ends. This CDR3 is CASSSLTLETGLGTEAFF. For the CDR3, the DNA is TGTGCCAGCAGCTCGCTCACCCTTGAAACAGGGTTGGGCACTGAAGCTTTCTTT. Based on the CDR3 plus reference TRBV5-6 and TRBJ1-1, the full variable domain is DAGVTQSPTHLIKTRGQQVTLRCSPKSGHDTVSWYQQALGQGPQFIFQYYEEEERQRGNFPDRFSGHQFPNYSSELNVNALLLGDSALYLCASSSLTLETGLGTEAFFGQGTRLTVV.

This clonotype was observed at least ten times. For the CDR3, the DNA is TGTGCCAGCGGGGGGAGGAACCAAGAGACCCAGTACTTC. This sequence encodes CASGGRNQETQYF. The chain links TRBV7-2 to TRBJ2-5; perhaps TRBD2 as D (6 bases). The CDR3 covers 13 residues. V dropped 8 bases and J dropped 0 bases, with 10 bases sitting between them. Germline V gene data show CDR1 as SGHTA and CDR2 as FQGNSA. Complete variable domain (other parts from reference TRBV7-2 and TRBJ2-5): GAGVSQSPSNKVTEKGKDVELRCDPISGHTALYWYRQSLGQGLEFLIYFQGNSAPDKSGLPSDRFSAERTGGSVSTLTIQRTQQEDSAVYLCASGGRNQETQYFGPGTRLLVL.

The sample holds many counts of this clonotype. The chain has TRBV11-2 and TRBJ1-1; D call uncertain. The germline V gene has CDR1 SGHAT and CDR2 FQNNGV. Trimming cost V 3 bases and J 1 base, with 18 bases left between them. This CDR3 comprises 17 residues. Here the CDR3 reads CASSFGPGRDANTEAFF. CDR3 in DNA: TGTGCCAGCAGCTTTGGCCCGGGCAGAGACGCGAACACTGAAGCTTTCTTT. Drawing the rest from reference TRBV11-2 and TRBJ1-1, the complete variable domain is EAGVAQSPRYKIIEKRQSVAFWCNPISGHATLYWYQQILGQGPKLLIQFQNNGVVDDSQLPKDRFSAERLKGVDSTLKIQPAKLEDSAVYLCASSFGPGRDANTEAFFGQGTRLTVV.

This clonotype was counted only a few times. The chain uses TRBV2 and TRBJ1-2; D not resolved. Germline loops: CDR1 SNHLY, CDR2 FYNNEI. This CDR3 has 15 residues. V lost 6 bases and J 3 bases, leaving 17 bases between the germline ends. CDR3 nucleotide sequence: TGTGCCAGCAGCAAAGATGCCGCCCTAGACTATGGCTACACCTTC. It encodes CASSKDAALDYGYTF.

This clonotype occurred many times. The chain joins TRBV7-6 to TRBJ2-1, with D perhaps matching TRBD2 (5 bases). The CDR3 has 20 amino acids. Trimming stripped 5 bases from V and 9 bases from J, with 35 bases between. CDR1 is SGHVS, CDR2 FNYEAQ, per germline. CDR3 sequence: CASSHPKPQISWRSPVEQFF. The CDR3 DNA sequence: TGTGCCAGCAGCCACCCGAAGCCTCAAATTTCCTGGAGGTCCCCGGTTGAGCAGTTCTTC.

The gene calls are TRBV28 and TRBJ2-2; unclear D gene. Germline assignment: CDR1 MDHEN and CDR2 SYDVKM. The CDR3 length is 15 residues. Trimming pared 1 base from V and 3 bases from J, leaving 9 bases between. The CDR3 loop is CASSLSYRYTGELFF. The CDR3 DNA reads TGTGCCAGCAGTTTATCGTACAGATACACCGGGGAGCTGTTTTTT.

Many counts were recorded for this clonotype. J is TRBJ2-5 and V is TRBV7-9; possibly TRBD1 or TRBD2 for D (6 bases each). Germline V gene data show CDR1 as SEHNR and CDR2 as FQNEAQ (reference sequence). The V end was cut by 1 base, the J end by 4 bases, with 13 bases between. This CDR3 spans 15 amino acids. CDR3 sequence: CASSLGGGSGETQYF. The CDR3 DNA sequence: TGTGCCAGCAGCTTAGGAGGGGGGTCCGGAGAGACCCAGTACTTC.

This clonotype has more than one count but fewer than ten. The chain links TRBV9 to TRBJ2-7, with D possibly TRBD2 on 5 matching bases. This CDR3 region has 14 residues. V lost 0 bases and J 0 bases, leaving 7 bases between the germline ends. Germline-derived CDR1 and CDR2 are SGDLS and YYNGEE. CDR3 sequence: CASSVATSSYEQYF. The CDR3, as DNA: TGTGCCAGCAGCGTAGCTACTAGCTCCTACGAGCAGTACTTC.